Below are 32 T cell receptor beta chains sequenced from a single sample in a study of OX40 agonist ivuxolimab in advanced cancers. Profiled with immunoSEQ multiplex PCR; TCRdb holds only in-frame clones, not every one. Of around 60,000 clones in the sample, about nine tenths were seen once. Sequencing used CD4+ or CD8+ T cells sorted from blood, obtained in a trial of the OX40 agonist ivuxolimab. The source of these receptors is an adult with an advanced solid tumor such as melanoma, head and neck, liver or kidney cancer.

This chain links TRBV6-6 with TRBJ1-2; D is perhaps TRBD1 (6 bases). CDR1 and CDR2 from the germline V gene are MNHNY and SVGAGI (reference sequence). Trimming removed 4 bases at V and 7 bases at J, with 16 bases between. The CDR3 totals 14 residues. In DNA, the CDR3 is TGTGCCAGCAGTTCTAGCCGGGACAAGGGTGGCTACACCTTC. Protein sequence: CASSSSRDKGGYTF.

The chain couples TRBV18 to TRBJ2-3; D is undetermined. The V end lost 3 bases, the J end lost 6 bases, and 13 bases lay between the germline ends. CDR3 size: 14 residues. Germline-derived CDR1 and CDR2 are KGHSH and LQKENI. The CDR3 protein is CASSPWSPTDTQYF. CDR3 bases: TGTGCCAGCTCACCGTGGAGCCCAACGGATACGCAGTATTTT.

The V gene is TRBV5-4, the J gene TRBJ2-1, with D uncertain. Germline CDR1 and CDR2: SGHNT and YYREEE (reference sequence). The CDR3 spans 15 residues. The V end lost 0 bases, the J end lost 7 bases, and 14 bases lay between the germline ends. The CDR3 DNA is TGTGCCAGCAGCTTGGAAGGTTATATGGTGAATGAGCAGTTCTTC. Its translation is CASSLEGYMVNEQFF. Drawing the rest from reference TRBV5-4 and TRBJ2-1, the complete variable domain is ETGVTQSPTHLIKTRGQQVTLRCSSQSGHNTVSWYQQALGQGPQFIFQYYREEENGRGNFPPRFSGLQFPNYSSELNVNALELDDSALYLCASSLEGYMVNEQFFGPGTRLTVL.

The rearrangement links TRBV6-5 to TRBJ2-3, with unresolved D. The CDR3 totals 13 residues. Germline V gene lookup returns CDR1 MNHEY and CDR2 SVGAGI. The V gene lost 6 bases and the J gene lost 1 base, with 8 bases spanning the gap. For the CDR3, the DNA is TGTGCCAGCAGAAGTCTGGGCACAGATACGCAGTATTTT. Amino acids: CASRSLGTDTQYF.

This clone was seen more than once but under ten times. This sequence joins TRBV28 and TRBJ1-1; D may be TRBD1 (6 bases). Trimming pared 7 bases from V and 5 bases from J, leaving 20 bases between. Germline-derived CDR1 and CDR2 are MDHEN and SYDVKM. This CDR3 is 15 amino acids long. The CDR3 DNA is TGTGCCAGCACTCCCCCCGGCAGGGGCGGAACTGAAGCTTTCTTT. It translates to CASTPPGRGGTEAFF.

The genes are TRBV2 and TRBJ2-1, with 8 bases aligning to TRBD1. The CDR3 loop spans 14 amino acids. CDR1 and CDR2 (germline): SNHLY, FYNNEI. Losses at the gene ends were 8 bases for V and 8 bases for J; bases not matched to a gene: 11. The CDR3 reads CASARTGNRDEQFF. CDR3 bases: TGTGCCAGCGCGCGGACAGGGAATCGAGATGAGCAGTTCTTC.

This clone was observed a single time. CDR3 protein: CASSRLGQGTGELFF. Here the CDR3 DNA reads TGTGCCAGCAGCCGCCTAGGGCAGGGCACCGGGGAGCTGTTTTTT. This chain links TRBV7-6 with TRBJ2-2; TRBD1 might be the D (5 bases). Trimming shortened V by 5 bases and J by 4 bases, and 14 bases separated the two germline ends. Germline CDR1 SGHVS, CDR2 FNYEAQ. The CDR3 runs to 15 residues.

This rearrangement joins TRBV10-3 to TRBJ2-7, with D perhaps TRBD2 (7 bases). Deletions cut 3 bases from V and 1 base from J, with 16 bases between. The CDR3 spans 16 residues. Germline loops: CDR1 ENHRY, CDR2 SYGVKD. The CDR3 coding sequence is TGTGCCATCAGTGATAATTGGCGGGGGCCTTCCTACGAGCAGTACTTC. Translation gives CAISDNWRGPSYEQYF.

This rearrangement joins TRBV6-1 to TRBJ1-6; D unclear. The V end lost 3 bases, the J end lost 5 bases, and 5 bases lay between the germline ends. This CDR3 region has 13 residues. Per the germline V gene, CDR1 is MNHNS and CDR2 is SASEGT. The CDR3 DNA is TGTGCCAGCAGTGACAGGAATAATTCACCCCTCCACTTT. Its translation: CASSDRNNSPLHF.

The gene calls are TRBV18 and TRBJ1-2; unclear D gene. From germline, CDR1 is KGHSH and CDR2 LQKENI. The CDR3 has 16 residues. The ends were cut back, 3 bases at V and 3 bases at J, with 17 bases in the middle. The CDR3 DNA is TGTGCCAGCTCACCTTTTGTTGGCAGGATGGACTATGGCTACACCTTC. Amino acids: CASSPFVGRMDYGYTF.

The rearrangement links TRBV6-1 to TRBJ1-2; 7 bases are shared with TRBD1. Germline loops: CDR1 MNHNS, CDR2 SASEGT. There are 15 residues in the CDR3. J was trimmed by 8 bases and V by 6 bases; bases with no gene match: 15. CDR3 coding DNA: TGTGCCAGCAGCAGACTTACAGGGGCTTCTCGGGGCTACACCTTC. Translating gives CASSRLTGASRGYTF.

In DNA form, the CDR3 reads TGTGCCATCGCCTCCGGGACAGGGCCGAACGAGCAGTACTTC. Encoded protein: CAIASGTGPNEQYF. V is TRBV10-3 and J is TRBJ2-7, with TRBD1 matching over 9 bases. The germline V gene has CDR1 ENHRY and CDR2 SYGVKD. Trimming took 8 bases from V and 5 from J; bases not matched to a gene: 10. This CDR3 is built from 14 residues.

The gene calls are TRBV19 and TRBJ2-1; TRBD1 agrees at 9 bases. Germline lookup yields CDR1 LNHDA and CDR2 SQIVND (reference sequence). The CDR3 covers 15 residues. After removal of 1 base from V and 2 bases from J, the junction contained 0 bases not matched to a gene. CDR3 nucleotide sequence: TGTGCCAGTAGTATAGGGACAGGGGCCTACAATGAGCAGTTCTTC. Translated, it gives CASSIGTGAYNEQFF. The full variable domain, completed using reference TRBV19 and TRBJ2-1, is DGGITQSPKYLFRKEGQNVTLSCEQNLNHDAMYWYRQDPGQGLRLIYYSQIVNDFQKGDIAEGYSVSREKKESFPLTVTSAQKNPTAFYLCASSIGTGAYNEQFFGPGTRLTVL.

The genes are TRBV29-1 and TRBJ2-5; weak D call: TRBD2 (7 bases). CDR1 and CDR2 from the germline V gene are SQVTM and ANQGSEA. V shed 8 bases and J shed 7 bases, with 14 bases lying between them. The CDR3 is 11 amino acids. The DNA of the CDR3 is TGCAGCCCCCGGAGGGGGGGGACCCAGTACTTC. Translation gives CSPRRGGTQYF.

The V and J genes are TRBV5-1 and TRBJ2-5, with 14 bases matching TRBD2. Germline V lookup: CDR1 SGHRS, CDR2 YFSETQ. J was trimmed by 4 bases and V by 4 bases; bases with no gene match: 6. The CDR3 loop spans 16 amino acids. CDR3 nucleotide sequence: TGCGCCAGCAGCCCCGGACTAGCGGGAGGAGGAGAGACCCAGTACTTC. This translates into CASSPGLAGGGETQYF.

This chain uses TRBV7-2 with TRBJ1-6; D is undetermined. CDR3 size: 13 residues. V lost 6 bases and J 7 bases, leaving 10 bases between the germline ends. CDR1 and CDR2 (germline): SGHTA, FQGNSA. The CDR3 region has the DNA TGTGCCAGCAGGATAGACGAGAATTCACCCCTCCACTTT. Protein: CASRIDENSPLHF.

The V gene is TRBV6-5, the J gene TRBJ2-3; D gene ambiguous. V lost 6 bases and J lost 5, with 12 bases in between. CDR1 and CDR2 (germline): MNHEY, SVGAGI. The CDR3 length is 13 residues. The CDR3 protein is CASRSQFLDTQYF. The CDR3 DNA reads as TGTGCCAGCAGATCACAGTTTCTAGATACGCAGTATTTT.

The J gene is TRBJ2-1, the V gene TRBV5-4; possible D gene TRBD1, 6 bases. The CDR3 totals 12 residues. Looked up from germline, CDR1 is SGHNT and CDR2 is YYREEE (reference sequence). V was clipped by 6 bases and J by 10 bases, with 14 bases between them. The CDR3 bases are TGTGCCAGCACCCTACAGGGCGGGGAGCAGTTCTTC. It yields the protein CASTLQGGEQFF.

The chain has TRBV5-8 and TRBJ1-5, with D hard to call. Germline lookup yields CDR1 SGHTS and CDR2 YDEGEE. The V end was cut by 7 bases, the J end by 0 bases, with 17 bases between. CDR3 length: 16 amino acids. DNA of the CDR3: TGTGCCAGCGCCAGTGCGGTAATAAATAGCAATCAGCCCCAGCATTTT. This codes for CASASAVINSNQPQHF.

The chain combines TRBV5-1 with TRBJ2-7; the match to TRBD1 covers 8 bases. V lost 3 bases, J lost 5 bases, and 19 bases stayed unmatched. The CDR3 is 18 amino acids. CDR1 is SGHRS and CDR2 is YFSETQ in the germline V gene. Here the CDR3 reads CASSSLTGEGVQSNEQYF. CDR3 nucleotides: TGCGCCAGCAGCTCCCTGACAGGGGAAGGCGTCCAGTCCAACGAGCAGTACTTC.

This clone has a single count. The chain employs TRBV6-6 and TRBJ2-5; no clear D gene. Germline V gene data show CDR1 as MNHNY and CDR2 as SVGAGI (reference sequence). The CDR3 runs to 13 residues. V lost 7 bases and J 5 bases, leaving 14 bases between the germline ends. CDR3 protein: CASNPVFGETQYF. The CDR3 DNA reads as TGTGCCAGCAACCCCGTGTTTGGGGAGACCCAGTACTTC.

The J gene is TRBJ1-3, the V gene TRBV18; unclear D gene. Trimming pared 5 bases from V and 0 bases from J, leaving 11 bases between. In germline, CDR1 is KGHSH, CDR2 LQKENI. This CDR3 region has 15 residues. Written as DNA, the CDR3 is TGTGCCAGCTCAGAAGCCGCTAACTCTGGAAACACCATATATTTT. Translated: CASSEAANSGNTIYF.

The V gene is TRBV28, the J gene TRBJ1-1; no clear D. The CDR3 is made up of 12 amino acids. CDR1 and CDR2 from the germline V gene are MDHEN and SYDVKM. Deletions cut 4 bases from V and 4 bases from J, with 7 bases between. The CDR3 DNA sequence: TGTGCCAGCAGTTCTGGTGGCACTGAAGCTTTCTTT. It is translated as CASSSGGTEAFF.

The rearrangement uses TRBV30 and TRBJ2-2, with no clear D. CDR1 GTSNPN and CDR2 SVGIG come from the germline V gene (reference sequence). V was shortened by 7 bases and J by 0 bases, with 12 bases between the two germline ends. The CDR3 spans 14 residues. The CDR3 reads CAYKLHTNTGELFF. CDR3 DNA: TGTGCCTATAAATTACATACGAACACCGGGGAGCTGTTTTTT. The full variable domain, its missing parts supplied by reference TRBV30 and TRBJ2-2, is SQTIHQWPATLVQPVGSPLSLECTVEGTSNPNLYWYRQAAGRGLQLLFYSVGIGQISSEVPQNLSASRPQDRQFILSSKKLLLSDSGFYLCAYKLHTNTGELFFGEGSRLTVL.

The chain couples TRBV6-4 to TRBJ2-2; no reliable D call. CDR1 and CDR2 from the germline V gene are MRHNA and SNTAGT. V gave up 2 bases and J gave up 6 bases, with 7 bases separating them. CDR3 size: 13 residues. DNA of the CDR3: TGTGCCAGCAGTGACAGGGTGGCCGGGGAGCTGTTTTTT. Amino acids: CASSDRVAGELFF.

V gene TRBV7-9 combines with J gene TRBJ2-7, with D possibly being TRBD1 (5 bases). Trimming stripped 5 bases from V and 2 bases from J, with 10 bases between. CDR3 length equals 13 residues. The V gene's germline CDR1 is SEHNR and CDR2 FQNEAQ (reference sequence). The CDR3 sequence: CASSMDTAYEQYF. As DNA, the CDR3 is TGTGCCAGCAGCATGGACACAGCCTACGAGCAGTACTTC.

This sequence joins TRBV7-2 and TRBJ1-4, with no clear D. CDR1 and CDR2 (germline): SGHTA, FQGNSA. V lost 2 bases, J lost 5 bases, and 9 bases lay in between. The CDR3 length is 14 residues. CDR3 sequence reads: CASSLSYSNEKLFF. The CDR3 DNA is TGTGCCAGCAGCTTAAGTTACTCGAATGAAAAACTGTTTTTT.

This chain uses TRBV29-1 with TRBJ2-3; 8 bases align to TRBD1. The germline V gene has CDR1 SQVTM and CDR2 ANQGSEA. The CDR3 runs to 13 residues. With V trimmed by 2 bases and J by 6 bases, 4 bases remained unmatched. The CDR3 is CSVETQGADTQYF. CDR3 nucleotides: TGCAGCGTTGAAACCCAGGGGGCGGATACGCAGTATTTT.

The chain couples TRBV4-1 to TRBJ2-2; D remains ambiguous. CDR1 and CDR2 (germline): MGHRA, YSYEKL. V lost 2 bases, J lost 6 bases, and 7 bases lay in between. The CDR3 totals 13 residues. Here the CDR3 DNA reads TGCGCCAGCAGCCAATTCTCCCCCGGGGAGCTGTTTTTT. Amino acids: CASSQFSPGELFF.

V usage is TRBV21-1 and J usage is TRBJ2-1. TRBV21-1 is a pseudogene locus. The CDR3 consists of 12 residues. The CDR3 nucleotides are TGTGCCAGCAGCAAATTGGACAATGAGCAGTTCTTC. This codes for CASSKLDNEQFF.

The chain is built from TRBV6-1 and TRBJ1-5; 7 positions agree with TRBD1. The trim removed 4 bases at V and 7 bases at J, leaving 10 bases unmatched. There are 15 residues in the CDR3. The germline gives CDR1 MNHNS, CDR2 SASEGT. This CDR3 is CASSALRQGFQPQHF. For the CDR3, the DNA is TGTGCCAGCAGTGCCCTACGACAGGGTTTCCAGCCCCAGCATTTT.

This chain links TRBV6-5 with TRBJ1-1; TRBD1 might be the D (6 bases). CDR1 and CDR2 (germline): MNHEY, SVGAGI. This CDR3 region has 12 residues. Deletions cut 5 bases from V and 7 bases from J, with 11 bases between. This CDR3 reads CASSRGGGEAFF. CDR3 in DNA: TGTGCCAGCAGTCGAGGGGGGGGTGAAGCTTTCTTT.